A selection of T cell receptor beta chains follows, all from one sample in a study of blood T cell repertoires in COVID-19. Sequencing used immunoSEQ multiplex PCR; TCRdb keeps in-frame clones, though not all of them. Here the sample spans approximately 170,000 clones, about four fifths being singletons. The sample was peripheral blood. These receptor sequences come from a woman at least 80 years old with acute or convalescent COVID-19. The CDR3 runs from the conserved cysteine through the conserved F or W. The D gene is left open where the match is weak. Expanded clones get a size class; other rows say once, few or many, or leave the size out.

TGCGCCAGCAGCCAAGAGTGGGCTTCTGGAAACACCATATATTTT | CASSQEWASGNTIYF | TRBJ1-3 | TRBV4-3 | - | -
TGTGCCAGCAGCCCCCCGACAGGTCCCCTCCACTTT | CASSPPTGPLHF | TRBJ1-6 | TRBV9 | - | -
TGTGCCAGCAGCCCACATCAACTAGCGGGAGGTCAGTTCTTC | CASSPHQLAGGQFF | TRBJ2-1 | TRBV3-1/TRBV3-2 | - | TRBD2
TGTGCCAGCAGCTTAGGTGCTAGTCGAACCTACGAGCAGTACTTC | CASSLGASRTYEQYF | TRBJ2-7 | TRBV7-2 | once | -
TGTGCCAGTCAAGGGGGCCCCTACGAGCAGTACTTC | CASQGGPYEQYF | TRBJ2-7 | TRBV28 | once | TRBD1
TGTGCCAGCAGGCAAACCTCCGGGACAGCGGTCGTCTTC | CASRQTSGTAVVF | TRBJ2-7 | TRBV11-2 | - | TRBD1
TGTGCCAGCAGCAGGACTCTCCAAGGCACTGAAGCTTTCTTT | CASSRTLQGTEAFF | TRBJ1-1 | TRBV7-2 | once | -
TGTGCCAGCAGCTTTTATGAGGGTGTCGCTGCAACTAATGAAAAACTGTTTTTT | CASSFYEGVAATNEKLFF | TRBJ1-4 | TRBV7-9 | - | -
TGCGCCAGCAGCTTGGAACCGGACAGCTACGAGCAGTACTTC | CASSLEPDSYEQYF | TRBJ2-7 | TRBV5-1 | - | -
TGTGCCAGCAGGGAGGAGGCGAATGAAAAACTGTTTTTT | CASREEANEKLFF | TRBJ1-4 | TRBV25-1 | - | -
TGTGCCATCAGTGAGAGGGCAGGGACATACAATGAGCAGTTCTTC | CAISERAGTYNEQFF | TRBJ2-1 | TRBV10-3 | once | -
TGTGCCAGCAGTGAGGCAGCAGGGGTCGAGACCCAGTACTTC | CASSEAAGVETQYF | TRBJ2-5 | TRBV28 | - | -
TGTGCCAGCAGCGTAGTGACTAGCGGCATCGATACGCAGTATTTT | CASSVVTSGIDTQYF | TRBJ2-3 | TRBV9 | - | TRBD2
TGCGCCAGCAGCTCAAAGACTAGCTCCTACAATGAGCAGTTCTTC | CASSSKTSSYNEQFF | TRBJ2-1 | TRBV5-1 | - | -
TGTGCCACCGGAGGACAGGGTTTTCCCTGGGGCTACGAGCAGTACTTC | CATGGQGFPWGYEQYF | TRBJ2-7 | TRBV28 | - | TRBD1
TGTGCCAGCAGCGGCCCGGGACTAGCGTCATGGGGGCAGTTCTTC | CASSGPGLASWGQFF | TRBJ2-1 | TRBV5-6 | - | TRBD2
TGTGCCAGCAGACCCGGGACACAGAACACCGGGGAGCTGTTTTTT | CASRPGTQNTGELFF | TRBJ2-2 | TRBV7-8 | - | -
TGTGCCAGCAGCCGCCTACGGGGGTATGGCTACACCTTC | CASSRLRGYGYTF | TRBJ1-2 | TRBV3-1/TRBV3-2 | few | -
TGTGCCAGCAGCGATAGGACAGGGGACCAAGAGACCCAGTACTTC | CASSDRTGDQETQYF | TRBJ2-5 | TRBV9 | - | TRBD1
TGTGCCAGCGTTTGGGAGTCCGAAGAGACCCAGTACTTC | CASVWESEETQYF | TRBJ2-5 | TRBV6-5 | - | -
TGTGCCAGTAGTATTCGCGCTTCTGGGGCCAACGTCCTGACTTTC | CASSIRASGANVLTF | TRBJ2-6 | TRBV19 | - | -
TGTGCCAGCAGCCCAGGGACAGGGGTAGGTGGGGCCAACGTCCTGACTTTC | CASSPGTGVGGANVLTF | TRBJ2-6 | TRBV7-9 | once | TRBD1
TGTGCCACCTTTGGACAGGGGTTGACTGAAGCTTTCTTT | CATFGQGLTEAFF | TRBJ1-1 | TRBV28 | - | TRBD1
TGTGCCATCAGTGCTAAGTACGAGCAGTACTTC | CAISAKYEQYF | TRBJ2-7 | TRBV10-3 | - | -
TGTGCCACGAGGAAAACTAGCGCGTGGGCCTACGAGCAGTACTTC | CATRKTSAWAYEQYF | TRBJ2-7 | TRBV10-3 | few | TRBD2
TGTGCCATCAGTGAGTCAACAGGGGCTCACTATGGCTACACCTTC | CAISESTGAHYGYTF | TRBJ1-2 | TRBV10-3 | - | TRBD1
TGTGCCAGCAGTCGCAGACAGGTCCATAATGAAAAACTGTTTTTT | CASSRRQVHNEKLFF | TRBJ1-4 | TRBV7-9 | - | -
TGTGCCATCAGTGAGTCTCGGGCTAACTATGGCTACACCTTC | CAISESRANYGYTF | TRBJ1-2 | TRBV10-3 | - | -
TGTGCCACCAGTGATGCCCGGACAGGGAAGCTTGGTGGCTACACCTTC | CATSDARTGKLGGYTF | TRBJ1-2 | TRBV24-1 | few | TRBD1
TGTGCCAGCAGAAGGGGACAGGGCGGCACAGATACGCAGTATTTT | CASRRGQGGTDTQYF | TRBJ2-3 | TRBV6-5 | - | TRBD1
TGCGCCAGCAGCTTGGGGGGACAGGGCGGAGAAAAACTGTTTTTT | CASSLGGQGGEKLFF | TRBJ1-4 | TRBV5-1 | - | TRBD1
TGTGCCAGCTCACCAGAGACAGGTGTTAACATTCAGTACTTC | CASSPETGVNIQYF | TRBJ2-4 | TRBV18 | - | -
TGTGCCAGCAGCCCGCTGGTGGGGACAGGGGATAATGAGCAGTTCTTC | CASSPLVGTGDNEQFF | TRBJ2-1 | TRBV7-2 | - | TRBD1
TGTGCCAGCAGTTTATACCGGGACTTAAGGGAGACCCAGTACTTC | CASSLYRDLRETQYF | TRBJ2-5 | TRBV27 | - | -
TGTGCCAGCAGCCGGACAGGGGGCGTTGGAAACACCATATATTTT | CASSRTGGVGNTIYF | TRBJ1-3 | TRBV6-5 | - | TRBD1
TGTGCCAGCAGCCGGGACCACGGGGGCCAAGAGACCCAGTACTTC | CASSRDHGGQETQYF | TRBJ2-5 | TRBV5-4 | - | -
TGCAGTGCCCGGGGGTACGAGCAGTACTTC | CSARGYEQYF | TRBJ2-7 | TRBV20-1 | - | -
TGTGCCAGTAGTTCAACCGGGACTAGACAAGAGACCCAGTACTTC | CASSSTGTRQETQYF | TRBJ2-5 | TRBV19 | - | TRBD2
TGTGCCAGCAGGATGGGGGGGGTGAACACTGAAGCTTTCTTT | CASRMGGVNTEAFF | TRBJ1-1 | TRBV28 | few | -
TGCGCCAGCAGCCACGGTATGGACACCGGGGAGCTGTTTTTT | CASSHGMDTGELFF | TRBJ2-2 | TRBV5-1 | - | -